The 16 T cell receptor beta chains reported below all come from one sample, sequenced in a study of cytomegalovirus exposure and HLA in healthy donors. The PCR ran on 60 Vbeta and 13 Jbeta primers. Method: immunoSEQ multiplex PCR; TCRdb's copy keeps in-frame clones and lacks some. Among 150,000 to 200,000 clones listed, 75% to 85% were seen once. The specimen was PBMCs. These receptors came from a woman younger than 30 in good health and CMV-seronegative.

The V and J genes are TRBV7-3 and TRBJ1-1; 10 nucleotides align to TRBD1. CDR3 size: 15 residues. CDR1 SGHTA and CDR2 FQGTGA come from the germline V gene. V trimming: 3 bases; J trimming: 0 bases; junction bases outside the gene matches: 1. The CDR3 DNA reads as TGTGCCAGCAGCTTCGGGACAGGGGTGAACACTGAAGCTTTCTTT. Residues: CASSFGTGVNTEAFF.

Here the CDR3 reads CASSPGTGRTDTQYF. CDR3 nucleotide sequence: TGTGCCAGCTCACCCGGGACAGGGAGGACAGATACGCAGTATTTT. This chain joins TRBV18 and TRBJ2-3; the match to TRBD1 covers 9 bases. Losses at the gene ends were 3 bases for V and 3 bases for J; bases not matched to a gene: 4. In germline, CDR1 is KGHSH, CDR2 LQKENI. The CDR3 spans 15 residues.

This chain links TRBV27 with TRBJ1-5, with D unclear. The CDR3 contains 14 residues. V gave up 6 bases and J gave up 0 bases, with 9 bases separating them. In germline, CDR1 is MNHEY, CDR2 SMNVEV (reference sequence). This chain's CDR3 is CASRVRYSNQPQHF. The DNA of the CDR3 is TGTGCCAGCAGGGTGAGGTATAGCAATCAGCCCCAGCATTTT.

This chain connects TRBV2 to TRBJ2-5, with D perhaps matching TRBD1 (6 bases). Germline values: CDR1 SNHLY, CDR2 FYNNEI. The V gene lost 6 bases and the J gene lost 1 base, with 9 bases spanning the gap. The CDR3 contains 13 residues. CDR3 amino acids: CASSRDIQETQYF. In DNA, the CDR3 is TGTGCCAGCAGCCGGGACATCCAAGAGACCCAGTACTTC.

The CDR3 loop reads CASSSRPGTGETDTQYF. CDR3 in DNA: TGTGCCAGCAGCTCCCGCCCCGGGACAGGGGAGACAGATACGCAGTATTTT. The chain uses TRBV11-2 and TRBJ2-3; 10 bases are shared with TRBD1. This CDR3 is 17 amino acids long. CDR1 and CDR2 (germline): SGHAT, FQNNGV. Trimming took 4 bases from V and 3 from J; bases not matched to a gene: 10.

The CDR3 loop reads CASSRGQTHYGYTF. DNA for the CDR3: TGTGCCAGCAGTAGAGGACAGACTCACTATGGCTACACCTTC. This chain links TRBV2 with TRBJ1-2, with a possible D match to TRBD1 (6 bases). CDR3 length: 14 residues. Germline CDR1 and CDR2: SNHLY and FYNNEI. With 5 bases removed from V and 3 bases from J, the gap between germline ends came to 13 bases.

J is TRBJ2-3 and V is TRBV4-2; TRBD2 is a possible D gene (5 bases). Germline assignment: CDR1 LGHNA and CDR2 YNFKEQ. CDR3 length: 16 amino acids. V lost 3 bases, J lost 0 bases, and 13 bases lay in between. The CDR3 here is CASSQRANPSTDTQYF. The CDR3 region has the DNA TGTGCCAGCAGCCAGAGGGCCAACCCTAGCACAGATACGCAGTATTTT.

This CDR3 reads CASSLVLPNTEAFF. CDR3 coding DNA: TGTGCCAGCAGCTTAGTCCTCCCGAACACTGAAGCTTTCTTT. The gene calls are TRBV7-9 and TRBJ1-1; D uncertain. This CDR3 has 14 residues. Germline loops: CDR1 SEHNR, CDR2 FQNEAQ (reference sequence). V lost 1 base and J lost 1, with 7 bases in between.

The V and J genes are TRBV6-5 and TRBJ2-7; TRBD1 matches 8 bases. This CDR3 region has 15 residues. Germline assignment: CDR1 MNHEY and CDR2 SVGAGI. Trimming removed 4 bases from V and 6 bases from J; junction bases left unmatched: 11. The CDR3 nucleotides are TGTGCCAGCAGTTCCAAGACAGGGGATGGGGTCGAGCAGTACTTC. It yields the protein CASSSKTGDGVEQYF.

The chain couples TRBV5-1 to TRBJ2-5, with 7 bases fitting TRBD1. The V and J ends lost 1 base and 0 bases, in that order; junction bases with no gene match: 3. The CDR3 length is 15 residues. Germline V CDR1 and CDR2: SGHRS, YFSETQ. The CDR3 DNA reads TGCGCCAGCAGCTTGAGGGGACAGAACCAAGAGACCCAGTACTTC. Translating it yields CASSLRGQNQETQYF.

The chain combines TRBV10-2 with TRBJ1-4; perhaps TRBD1 as D (6 bases). Germline CDR1 is WSHSY and CDR2 is SAAADI. Deletions cut 6 bases from V and 2 bases from J, with 10 bases between. CDR3 size: 14 residues. CDR3 amino acids: CASSLDRTNEKLFF. As DNA, the CDR3 is TGCGCCAGCAGCCTAGACAGGACTAATGAAAAACTGTTTTTT.

A few counts support this clone. The chain joins TRBV7-6 to TRBJ2-3, with 10 bases lining up with TRBD2. The CDR3 extends over 17 amino acids. V was pared by 2 bases and J by 5 bases, with 10 bases of the junction left unmatched. Germline assignment: CDR1 SGHVS and CDR2 FNYEAQ. The CDR3 coding sequence is TGTGCCAGCAGCTTATATCTAGCGGGAGCGAGTCAAGATACGCAGTATTTT. Encoded protein: CASSLYLAGASQDTQYF.

A few counts support this clone. CDR3 in amino acids: CASSVGPVGELFF. The CDR3 DNA reads as TGTGCCAGCAGCGTTGGTCCGGTCGGGGAGCTGTTTTTT. V usage is TRBV9 and J usage is TRBJ2-2; D ambiguous. Deletions cut 2 bases from V and 7 bases from J, with 9 bases between. This CDR3 contains 13 residues. CDR1 is SGDLS and CDR2 is YYNGEE in the germline V gene.

The chain uses TRBV6-5 and TRBJ1-5; D not certain. The CDR3 totals 13 residues. Trimming took off 8 bases at V and 4 bases at J, with 12 bases between the two ends. Germline-derived CDR1 and CDR2 are MNHEY and SVGAGI. The CDR3 region is CASGDQSNQPQHF. CDR3 nucleotides: TGTGCCAGCGGAGACCAGTCTAATCAGCCCCAGCATTTT.

This chain joins TRBV18 and TRBJ1-2; weak D call: TRBD1 (6 bases). The germline V and J ends were trimmed by 2 bases and 6 bases, with 13 bases remaining between them. The CDR3 is 14 residues long. Per germline, CDR1 KGHSH and CDR2 LQKENI. CDR3 in amino acids: CASSPGGVGDGYTF. CDR3 DNA: TGTGCCAGCTCACCAGGGGGCGTTGGGGATGGCTACACCTTC.

The chain links TRBV4-2 to TRBJ2-2; 12 bases align to TRBD2. CDR3 size: 16 residues. V was clipped by 6 bases and J by 3 bases; unmatched bases: 5. The V gene's germline CDR1 is LGHNA and CDR2 YNFKEQ. The CDR3 bases are TGTGCCAGCAGGAAGACTAGCGGGAGAGACACCGGGGAGCTGTTTTTT. Translation: CASRKTSGRDTGELFF.